This T cell receptor beta chain was observed in a study of neurological immune-mediated disorders. Each CDR3 protein gets one entry after TCRdb re-called the 5' RACE reads with MiXCR. The sample includes around 40,000 distinct CDR3 sequences, over 9.5% of them seen just once. A note on this clonotype: A read error may account for a junction end that differs from germline.

This sequence was found in a female donor in good health. Sequencing input: PBMCs.

Here the CDR3 reads CASAMGGNQPHHF. As DNA, the CDR3 is TGTGCCAGCGCAATGGGAGGTAATCAGCCCCACCATTTT. V is TRBV12-3 or TRBV12-4 and J is TRBJ1-5, with no clear D. The CDR3 loop spans 13 amino acids.